Below, 27 T cell receptor beta chains from the same sample are listed, as sequenced in a study of T cells after yellow fever vaccination. TCRdb reprocessed the 5' RACE reads via MiXCR and lists one record per CDR3 protein. The top ten clones hold approximately 25% of a sample with 250,000 to 400,000 distinct CDR3 sequences, 4.1% of them seen once. The source material was PBMCs, sampled 5 days after the yellow fever booster vaccination. The receptors stem from a young man who received the YFV17D yellow fever vaccine.

This clonotype was found a few times. The chain combines TRBV7-3 with TRBJ2-2; TRBD1 is a possible D gene (5 bases). The CDR3 loop spans 14 amino acids. V was shortened by 0 bases and J by 5 bases, with 7 bases between the two germline ends. Germline V CDR1 and CDR2: SGHTA, FQGTGA. Here the CDR3 reads CASSLTQGTGELFF. The CDR3 bases are TGTGCCAGCAGCTTAACCCAGGGAACCGGGGAGCTGTTTTTT.

This rearrangement joins TRBV5-1 to TRBJ1-1, with a tentative D call TRBD1 (6 bases). The CDR3 loop spans 16 amino acids. CDR1 is SGHRS, CDR2 YFSETQ, per germline. V dropped 3 bases and J dropped 5 bases, with 20 bases sitting between them. The CDR3 nucleotides read TGCGCCAGCAGCTGGGTGGGGGCAAGCACTCCGACTGAAGCTTTCTTT. This encodes CASSWVGASTPTEAFF.

The V gene is TRBV6-1, the J gene TRBJ2-3; D possibly matches TRBD1 or TRBD2 (6 bases each). The CDR3 consists of 16 residues. V was cut by 4 bases and J by 4 bases, with 18 bases left in between. The germline CDR1 and CDR2 sequences are MNHNS and SASEGT. Written as DNA, the CDR3 is TGTGCCAGCAGTGGGCGGGACACCGGGGGTCCAGATACGCAGTATTTT. It codes for CASSGRDTGGPDTQYF.

This clonotype was recorded at least ten times. This chain links TRBV11-2 with TRBJ1-1, with D possibly being TRBD1 (6 bases). CDR3 size: 13 residues. Germline V lookup: CDR1 SGHAT, CDR2 FQNNGV. Deletions cut 4 bases from V and 5 bases from J, with 11 bases between. Written as DNA, the CDR3 is TGTGCCAGCAGCTATACAGGGAGGACTGAAGCTTTCTTT. Its translation is CASSYTGRTEAFF.

The chain combines TRBV12-3 or TRBV12-4 with TRBJ1-6; no reliable D call. The CDR3 contains 13 residues. Trimming left V 4 bases short and J 11 bases short, with 12 bases between. CDR3 region: CASSYGAFTPLHF. In DNA, the CDR3 is TGTGCCAGCAGTTATGGTGCTTTTACACCCCTCCACTTT.

The V call is TRBV7-2, the J call TRBJ2-1, with D unclear. Trimming shortened V by 3 bases and J by 10 bases, and 10 bases separated the two germline ends. CDR3 size: 12 residues. Looked up from germline, CDR1 is SGHTA and CDR2 is FQGNSA. CDR3 bases: TGTGCCAGCAGCTTTAGGGCTAGAGAGCAGTTCTTC. It is translated as CASSFRAREQFF.

The chain joins TRBV12-3 or TRBV12-4 to TRBJ2-1, with TRBD1 as a possible D gene (5 bases). V lost 4 bases, J lost 9 bases, and 7 bases lay in between. The CDR3 totals 11 residues. The CDR3 sequence is CASSSGFEQFF. CDR3 DNA sequence: TGTGCCAGCAGTTCAGGGTTTGAGCAGTTCTTC.

The V gene is TRBV5-5, the J gene TRBJ1-4; the D is unclear. Trimming shortened V by 9 bases and J by 5 bases, and 14 bases separated the two germline ends. The CDR3 sequence is 13 residues long. Germline CDR1 and CDR2: SGHKS and YYEKEE (reference sequence). CDR3 in amino acids: CATRRQLNEKLFF. The CDR3 DNA follows: TGTGCCACCAGACGGCAGCTCAATGAAAAACTGTTTTTT.

In its sample, this clonotype was seen a few times. The rearrangement uses TRBV28 and TRBJ1-4, with D possibly matching TRBD1 (6 bases). The CDR3 is made up of 15 amino acids. The germline V and J ends were trimmed by 4 bases and 8 bases, with 17 bases remaining between them. Looked up from germline, CDR1 is MDHEN and CDR2 is SYDVKM. CDR3 nucleotides: TGTGCCAGCAGTTCCTCTATGCGGGGGCTGGAAAAACTGTTTTTT. Translating it yields CASSSSMRGLEKLFF.

This clonotype was seen more than once but under ten times. This chain's CDR3 is CASSQVQGQGEAFF. As DNA, the CDR3 is TGCGCCAGCAGCCAAGTACAGGGACAAGGTGAAGCTTTCTTT. The chain employs TRBV4-1 and TRBJ1-1; tentative D call: TRBD1 (6 bases). V lost 1 base and J 7 bases, leaving 13 bases between the germline ends. The germline V gene has CDR1 MGHRA and CDR2 YSYEKL. The CDR3 has 14 residues.

This clonotype was picked up a small number of times. V gene TRBV7-2 combines with J gene TRBJ2-4, with 13 bases lining up with TRBD2. V gave up 0 bases and J gave up 9 bases; unmatched junction bases: 11. CDR3 size: 18 residues. CDR1 and CDR2 from the germline V gene are SGHTA and FQGNSA. The CDR3 here is CASSLARLAGGSGGIQYF. The CDR3, as DNA: TGTGCCAGCAGCTTAGCCCGACTAGCGGGGGGCTCAGGGGGCATTCAGTACTTC.

This clonotype was seen a few times. The chain employs TRBV6-1 and TRBJ2-2, with 7 bases fitting TRBD1. Germline V gene lookup returns CDR1 MNHNS and CDR2 SASEGT. V shed 6 bases and J 6 bases; nucleotides not matched to a gene: 10. The length of the CDR3 is 15 residues. CDR3 protein: CASSQTGNTAGELFF. The CDR3 bases are TGTGCCAGCAGCCAGACAGGGAATACAGCCGGGGAGCTGTTTTTT.

This clonotype was counted at least ten times. V and J are TRBV7-2 and TRBJ2-4, with TRBD2 as a possible D gene (5 bases). The length of the CDR3 is 15 residues. Germline V lookup: CDR1 SGHTA, CDR2 FQGNSA. Between the trimmed V and J ends, which lost 5 bases and 6 bases, there was a span of 17 bases. The CDR3 region is CASSRIRGEGNIQYF. Here the CDR3 DNA reads TGTGCCAGCAGCCGAATCCGGGGAGAGGGAAACATTCAGTACTTC.

This clonotype was counted a few times. The J gene is TRBJ2-5, the V gene TRBV3-1, with TRBD1 as a possible D gene (5 bases). This CDR3 has 16 amino acids. CDR1 is LGHDT, CDR2 YNNKEL, per germline (reference sequence). The V gene lost 1 base and the J gene lost 5 bases, with 17 bases spanning the gap. CDR3 sequence: CASSQGMARHRETQYF. CDR3 nucleotides: TGTGCCAGCAGCCAAGGAATGGCGAGACACAGGGAGACCCAGTACTTC.

The chain recombines TRBV10-3 with TRBJ2-5; TRBD2 matches 9 bases. The CDR3 sequence is 16 residues long. V shed 0 bases, J shed 2 bases, and the junction held 4 bases outside the gene matches. Germline V lookup: CDR1 ENHRY, CDR2 SYGVKD. The CDR3 region has the DNA TGTGCCATCAGTGAGTCTCGCGGGGGGGGACAAGAGACCCAGTACTTC. Translating gives CAISESRGGGQETQYF.

This chain links TRBV6-5 with TRBJ1-2; no clear D. CDR1 is MNHEY, CDR2 SVGAGI, per germline. Trimming took 8 bases from V and 8 from J, leaving 6 bases between them. There are 9 residues in the CDR3. The CDR3 DNA reads TGTGCCAGCCTTAGGGGCTACACCTTC. It specifies CASLRGYTF.

This clonotype was seen a few times. The chain has TRBV4-1 and TRBJ2-2, with D unclear. The CDR3 has 13 amino acids. Germline V gives CDR1 MGHRA, CDR2 YSYEKL. V was clipped by 1 base and J by 6 bases, with 6 bases between them. CDR3 in DNA: TGCGCCAGCAGCCAAGTCCCCGCCGGGGAGCTGTTTTTT. It codes for CASSQVPAGELFF.

The chain couples TRBV27 to TRBJ2-7, with D possibly matching TRBD1 (5 bases). The germline V gene encodes CDR1 MNHEY and CDR2 SMNVEV (reference sequence). V shed 2 bases and J shed 2 bases, with 10 bases lying between them. The CDR3 sequence is 14 residues long. CDR3 residues: CASSLKGAAYEQYF. The DNA for the CDR3 is TGTGCCAGCAGTTTAAAAGGGGCAGCCTACGAGCAGTACTTC.

The chain employs TRBV6-5 and TRBJ1-2; D possibly corresponds to TRBD1 (5 bases). Germline CDR1 is MNHEY and CDR2 is SVGAGI. The CDR3 spans 13 residues. Trimming removed 5 bases from V and 5 bases from J, with 12 bases in between. The CDR3 protein is CASSRQSRYGYTF. The CDR3 bases are TGTGCCAGCAGTCGACAGTCTCGTTATGGCTACACCTTC.

This clonotype was counted between two and nine times. The V call is TRBV5-4, the J call TRBJ2-7; perhaps TRBD1 as D (6 bases). CDR1 SGHNT and CDR2 YYREEE come from the germline V gene (reference sequence). CDR3 length equals 15 residues. V dropped 4 bases and J dropped 0 bases, with 14 bases sitting between them. The CDR3 DNA reads TGTGCCAGCAGCCCCGCCGGGACATTCTCCTACGAGCAGTACTTC. The encoded protein is CASSPAGTFSYEQYF.

V and J are TRBV6-5 and TRBJ2-2; D ambiguous. This CDR3 has 11 residues. The V gene's germline CDR1 is MNHEY and CDR2 SVGAGI. V was trimmed by 7 bases and J by 6 bases, leaving 6 bases between them. In nucleotides, the CDR3 is TGTGCCAGCATGACCGCCGGGGAGCTGTTTTTT. Residues: CASMTAGELFF.

The chain uses TRBV19 and TRBJ2-7; perhaps TRBD1 as D (5 bases). V was clipped by 0 bases and J by 6 bases, with 12 bases between them. Germline CDR1 reads LNHDA; CDR2 reads SQIVND (reference sequence). This CDR3 spans 14 amino acids. The CDR3 protein is CASSIDQGIREQYF. The CDR3 nucleotides read TGTGCCAGTAGTATAGACCAGGGTATCCGCGAGCAGTACTTC.

This clonotype was seen only a few times. The chain couples TRBV12-3 or TRBV12-4 to TRBJ2-5; D is perhaps TRBD1 or TRBD2 (5 bases each). V was pared by 5 bases and J by 5 bases, with 15 bases between. This CDR3 has 14 residues. The CDR3 reads CASSPTGTPETQYF. CDR3 nucleotides: TGTGCCAGCAGTCCCACCGGGACCCCCGAGACCCAGTACTTC.

This clonotype has a count of ten or more. The V call is TRBV7-9, the J call TRBJ1-3; tentative D call: TRBD1 (6 bases). The CDR3 runs 13 residues. Germline V CDR1 and CDR2: SEHNR, FQNEAQ (reference sequence). Trimming shortened V by 8 bases and J by 4 bases, and 12 bases separated the two germline ends. DNA for the CDR3: TGTGCCAGCTCTACAGGGTTCGGAAACACCATATATTTT. Its protein product is CASSTGFGNTIYF.

This clonotype was picked up a small number of times. The chain links TRBV24-1 to TRBJ2-5; D gene uncertain. Deletions cut 4 bases from V and 5 bases from J, with 13 bases between. This CDR3 contains 14 residues. CDR1 is KGHDR and CDR2 is SFDVKD in the germline V gene. The CDR3 sequence: CATSDPRATETQYF. The CDR3 DNA follows: TGTGCCACCAGTGACCCAAGGGCGACGGAGACCCAGTACTTC.

The CDR3 nucleotides read TGTGCCAGCAGTTACTCGATGCTAGCGGGGGGCCTCGGGGATACGCAGTATTTT. Its protein product is CASSYSMLAGGLGDTQYF. This chain connects TRBV6-6 to TRBJ2-3, with 11 bases aligning to TRBD2. The CDR3 covers 18 residues. The trim removed 0 bases at V and 6 bases at J, leaving 11 bases unmatched. Germline V gives CDR1 MNHNY, CDR2 SVGAGI (reference sequence).

The table lists this clonotype with many counts. The rearrangement uses TRBV27 and TRBJ2-1; D unresolved. The germline gives CDR1 MNHEY, CDR2 SMNVEV (reference sequence). This CDR3 region has 14 residues. V gave up 2 bases and J gave up 0 bases, with 5 bases separating them. The CDR3 DNA sequence: TGTGCCAGCAGTTTACTGAGCTCCTACAATGAGCAGTTCTTC. This translates into CASSLLSSYNEQFF.